These T cell receptor beta chains were read from a single sample in a study of T cell repertoires in cytomegalovirus infection. TCRdb called the reads again in MiXCR, with one record for every CDR3 protein. The sample yields hundreds of thousands of distinct CDR3 sequences, roughly 31% seen once. These receptors' antigens are unknown. The source material was cultured CD8+ T cells from PBMCs, sampled from culture after CMV antigen stimulation. The source is a human donor in good health (CMV status not recorded). Some clones in this sample may be carry-over from other donors' samples. Each CDR3 is given with its conserved first and last residue. The order of the fields is V gene, clone size, D gene, J gene, CDR3 DNA, CDR3 protein. The D gene is left open where the match is weak. Rows may omit the clone size; those that give it use once, few, many or a size class.

>TRBV27|.|.|TRBJ2-5
TGTGCCAGCAGTTTATCGTGGGGGTACGGGGAGACCCAGTACTTC
CASSLSWGYGETQYF
>TRBV24-1|.|TRBD2|TRBJ2-1
TGTGCCACCAGCCCGAGCGGGGGAGTCAATGAGCAGTTCTTC
CATSPSGGVNEQFF
>TRBV27|.|TRBD1|TRBJ2-1
TGTGCCAGCAGTTTAGGAGGACAGGTGACTTACAATGAGCAGTTCTTC
CASSLGGQVTYNEQFF
>TRBV7-9|.|TRBD2|TRBJ2-3
TGTGCCAGCAGCCCCTCACTGGGGGAGGGGACAGATACGCAGTATTTT
CASSPSLGEGTDTQYF
>TRBV19|few|TRBD1|TRBJ1-1
TGTGCCAGTAGCCATACGAGGGGGCGCGGGACTGAAGCTTTCTTT
CASSHTRGRGTEAFF
>TRBV6-2/TRBV6-3|.|.|TRBJ1-5
TGTGCCAGCAGTTACCTTAGGGATCAGCCCCAGCATTTT
CASSYLRDQPQHF
>TRBV7-3|few|TRBD2|TRBJ2-1
TGTGCCAGCAGCTACGCTAGCGGGGCGTACAATGAGCAGTTCTTC
CASSYASGAYNEQFF
>TRBV4-2|.|.|TRBJ2-2
TGTGCCAGCAGCCAAGACGGGTCCACCGGGGAGCTGTTTTTT
CASSQDGSTGELFF
>TRBV20-1|.|.|TRBJ1-3
TGCAGTGCTAGAGATCCGGGACACTCGTTTGGAAACACCATATATTTT
CSARDPGHSFGNTIYF
>TRBV27|few|.|TRBJ2-5
TGTGCCAGCAGTTCTTGGACAGCACAAGAGACCCAGTACTTC
CASSSWTAQETQYF
>TRBV29-1|.|.|TRBJ1-2
TGCAGCGTTGATGGCGGGTACTATGGCTACACCTTC
CSVDGGYYGYTF
>TRBV6-1|few|TRBD2|TRBJ2-5
TGTGCCAGCAGTCTAACTACTAGCGGGGGGCGCGAGAAGTACTTC
CASSLTTSGGREKYF
>TRBV11-2|.|TRBD1|TRBJ2-1
TGTGCCAGCAGCCACCGGGACAGGGATACCTACAATGAGCAGTTCTTC
CASSHRDRDTYNEQFF
>TRBV6-2/TRBV6-3|.|.|TRBJ1-1
TGTGCCAGCAGTTTCCCAGACTCCGCCAGGACTGAAGCTTTCTTT
CASSFPDSARTEAFF
>TRBV6-1|few|TRBD2|TRBJ2-1
TGTGCCAGCAGCCCAGCAGACCTAGCGGGGAACAATGAGCAGTTCTTC
CASSPADLAGNNEQFF
>TRBV6-5|.|.|TRBJ1-1
TGTGCCAGCAGTTACCAAGAGCCCAGGAGATTGAACACTGAAGCTTTCTTT
CASSYQEPRRLNTEAFF
>TRBV9|.|.|TRBJ2-1
TGTGCCAGCAGCGTAGCAAGGGGCCCATTCCACAATGAGCAGTTCTTC
CASSVARGPFHNEQFF
>TRBV2|.|.|TRBJ1-4
TGTGCCAGCAGTGACTTTTGGGCAACTAATGAAAAACTGTTTTTT
CASSDFWATNEKLFF
>TRBV27|.|.|TRBJ1-1
TGTGCCAGCAGTCCAATAGGGGGTGTCACTGAAGCTTTCTTT
CASSPIGGVTEAFF
>TRBV18|.|.|TRBJ2-3
TGTGCCAGCTCACCCGGATCCTTGGGAGCCAGCCCAGATACGCAGTATTTT
CASSPGSLGASPDTQYF
>TRBV12-3/TRBV12-4|few|.|TRBJ1-2
TGTGCCAGCAGTTCAGGGCCCGCGGACTATGGCTACACCTTC
CASSSGPADYGYTF
>TRBV5-4|.|.|TRBJ1-5
TGTGCCAGCAGCTTGGCTGAGCCCCAGCATTTT
CASSLAEPQHF
>TRBV6-1|few|.|TRBJ1-2
TGTGCCAGCAGTCCCTGGACCCTAAAGGAGGGCTACACCTTC
CASSPWTLKEGYTF
>TRBV27|.|.|TRBJ1-6
TGTGCCAGCAGTCCCAAGCTGGTTAGCTCCTATAATTCACCCCTCCACTTT
CASSPKLVSSYNSPLHF
>TRBV27|few|TRBD1|TRBJ1-4
TGTGCCAGCACCATGACAGGGGACAATGAAAAACTGTTTTTT
CASTMTGDNEKLFF
>TRBV7-2|many|TRBD2|TRBJ2-3
TGTGCCAGCAGCTTAGGAGCGGGGGGGTCAAGGGATACGCAGTATTTT
CASSLGAGGSRDTQYF
>TRBV6-1|few|.|TRBJ1-1
TGTGCCAGCAGTGAACAAAATTTGAACACTGAAGCTTTCTTT
CASSEQNLNTEAFF
>TRBV7-8|.|.|TRBJ1-4
TGTACCAGCAGCTTGGTGACAGGCCGCGGGGAAAAACTGTTTTTT
CTSSLVTGRGEKLFF
>TRBV6-5|.|.|TRBJ2-3
TGTGCCAGCAGTTACTCGACGGGGAGTATCACAGATACGCAGTATTTT
CASSYSTGSITDTQYF
>TRBV27|few|.|TRBJ1-6
TGTGCCAGCAGTTTAGGGAGACAGTCGGCCCTCCACTTT
CASSLGRQSALHF
>TRBV12-3/TRBV12-4|many|.|TRBJ1-1
TGTGCCAGCAGTCCCTACACTGAAGCTTTCTTT
CASSPYTEAFF
>TRBV5-1|.|TRBD1|TRBJ2-1
TGCGCCAGCGGCAACAGGGGGAGCTCCTACAATGAGCAGTTCTTC
CASGNRGSSYNEQFF
>TRBV6-2/TRBV6-3|.|.|TRBJ1-1
TGTGCCAGCAGTGGGGTAAAACGGGGACCCGGGAACACTGAAGCTTTCTTT
CASSGVKRGPGNTEAFF
>TRBV7-6|many|.|TRBJ2-6
TGTGCCAGCAGCTTAGTGCCAGGGGTCTCTGGGGCCAACGTCCTGACTTTC
CASSLVPGVSGANVLTF
>TRBV11-2|.|.|TRBJ2-5
TGTGCCAGCAGCTCACACCCGGGACGGGAGGAGACCCAGTACTTC
CASSSHPGREETQYF
>TRBV12-3/TRBV12-4|few|.|TRBJ1-1
TGTGCCAGCAGGGAGAAGCTCTATACTGAAGCTTTCTTT
CASREKLYTEAFF
>TRBV28|few|TRBD1|TRBJ2-1
TGTGCCAGCAGACTGGGACAGGGGCGCTATGAGCAGTTCTTC
CASRLGQGRYEQFF
>TRBV27|.|.|TRBJ2-1
TGTGCCAGCAGTTTGCTAGCTCTATCCTACAATGAGCAGTTCTTC
CASSLLALSYNEQFF
>TRBV14|many|.|TRBJ1-5
TGTGCCAGCAGCCAAGGGGAACGTCAGCCCCAGCATTTT
CASSQGERQPQHF
>TRBV20-1|.|.|TRBJ1-1
TGCAGTGCTAGTAATATGATGGGGGCTGTAGCCACTGAAGCTTTCTTT
CSASNMMGAVATEAFF
>TRBV27|.|.|TRBJ1-1
TGTGCCAGCGGAAGAGGTGAGGGGTACACTGAAGCTTTCTTT
CASGRGEGYTEAFF
>TRBV6-6|few|.|TRBJ1-3
TGTGCCAGCAGAGCCGGGACGGACTCTGGAAACACCATATATTTT
CASRAGTDSGNTIYF
>TRBV12-3/TRBV12-4|.|.|TRBJ2-7
TGTGCCAGCAGTTTAGAGGGGGTCATCGAGCAGTACTTC
CASSLEGVIEQYF
>TRBV14|once|TRBD1|TRBJ1-2
TGTGCCAGCAGTCCAAGGGTTAGGGACAGCCCATTCCCTAACTATGGCTACACCTTC
CASSPRVRDSPFPNYGYTF
>TRBV20-1|.|.|TRBJ2-5
TGCAGTGCTAGAGACACACAAGAGACCCAGTACTTC
CSARDTQETQYF
>TRBV28|few|.|TRBJ2-2
TGTGCCAGCAGTTTAAAAGCGGCCGGGGAGCTGTTTTTT
CASSLKAAGELFF
>TRBV7-2|many|.|TRBJ2-5
TGTGCCAGCAGCTTATACGGTGGTGAGACCCAGTACTTC
CASSLYGGETQYF